The clone carrying this T cell receptor beta chain was seen repeatedly, ten times or more. The CDR3 length is 15 residues. J gave up 3 bases and V 8 bases, and 7 bases lay outside the gene matches. The germline gives CDR1 SEHNR, CDR2 FQNEAQ (reference sequence). This sample was included in a study of early T cells in non-severe SARS-CoV-2 infection. Each CDR3 protein gets one entry after TCRdb re-called the 5' RACE reads with MiXCR. The sample contains some 60,000 distinct CDR3 sequences, under 10% of which appear only once. Input material: whole blood. This TCR was sampled from an adult who was a healthcare worker with PCR-confirmed SARS-CoV-2 infection or an uninfected control (not recorded which). J is TRBJ1-2 and V is TRBV7-9, with TRBD1 matching over 12 bases. CDR3 bases: TGTGCCAGCGGATCTGGGACAGGGGGCTACTATGGCTACACCTTC. It encodes CASGSGTGGYYGYTF.